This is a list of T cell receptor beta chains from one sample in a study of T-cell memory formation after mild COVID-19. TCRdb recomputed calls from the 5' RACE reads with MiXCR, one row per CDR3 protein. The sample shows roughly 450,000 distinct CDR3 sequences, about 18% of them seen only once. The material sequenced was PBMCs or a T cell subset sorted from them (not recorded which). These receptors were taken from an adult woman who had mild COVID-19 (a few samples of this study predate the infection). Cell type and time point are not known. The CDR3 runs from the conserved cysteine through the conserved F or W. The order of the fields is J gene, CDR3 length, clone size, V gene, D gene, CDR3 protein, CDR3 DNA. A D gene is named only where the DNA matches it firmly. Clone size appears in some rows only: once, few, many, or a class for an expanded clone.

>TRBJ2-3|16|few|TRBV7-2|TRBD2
CASSHGLAGAADTQYF
TGTGCCAGCAGCCATGGACTAGCGGGAGCGGCAGATACGCAGTATTTT
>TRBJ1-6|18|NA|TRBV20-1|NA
CSARDLIAVGSYNSPLHF
TGCAGTGCTAGAGATTTGATAGCAGTGGGCTCCTATAATTCACCCCTCCACTTT
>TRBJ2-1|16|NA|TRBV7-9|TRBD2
CASSPQRGSSYNEQFF
TGTGCCAGCAGCCCACAGCGGGGGAGCTCCTACAATGAGCAGTTCTTC
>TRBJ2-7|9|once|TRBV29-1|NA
CSVRYEQYF
TGCAGCGTACGTTACGAACAGTACTTC
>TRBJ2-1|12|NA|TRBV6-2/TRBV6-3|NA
CASSSLGLEQFF
TGTGCCAGCAGTTCCCTAGGGCTGGAGCAGTTCTTC
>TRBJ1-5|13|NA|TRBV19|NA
CASKRGGNQPQHF
TGTGCCAGTAAGCGGGGTGGCAATCAGCCCCAGCATTTT
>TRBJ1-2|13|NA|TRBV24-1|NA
CATSDLPGGGYTF
TGTGCCACCAGTGATTTGCCCGGGGGAGGCTACACCTTC
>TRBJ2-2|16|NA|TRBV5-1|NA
CASSPSQMGNTGELFF
TGCGCCAGCAGCCCCAGTCAGATGGGTAACACCGGGGAGCTGTTTTTT
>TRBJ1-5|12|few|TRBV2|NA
CASSERNQPQHF
TGTGCCAGCAGTGAGCGGAATCAGCCCCAGCATTTT
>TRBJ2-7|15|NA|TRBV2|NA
CASSLLGGTSGEQYF
TGTGCCAGCAGTCTTCTTGGAGGGACATCGGGAGAGCAGTACTTC
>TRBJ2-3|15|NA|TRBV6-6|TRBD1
CASSKDRVRTDTQYF
TGTGCCAGCAGTAAAGACAGGGTTCGGACAGATACGCAGTATTTT
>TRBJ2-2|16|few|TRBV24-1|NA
CATSDLGGVNTGELFF
TGTGCCACCAGTGATTTAGGGGGTGTGAACACCGGGGAGCTGTTTTTT
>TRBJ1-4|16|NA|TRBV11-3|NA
CASSTRLGGGDEKLFF
TGTGCCAGCAGCACACGACTCGGGGGAGGAGACGAAAAACTGTTTTTT
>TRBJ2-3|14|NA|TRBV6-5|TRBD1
CASSTGTARDTQYF
TGTGCCAGCAGCACCGGGACAGCCCGAGATACGCAGTATTTT
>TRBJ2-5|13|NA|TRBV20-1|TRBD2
CSMLSGSPETQYF
TGCTCAATGCTCAGCGGGAGCCCGGAGACCCAGTACTTC
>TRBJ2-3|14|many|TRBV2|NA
CASSLTGGGDTQYF
TGTGCCAGCAGCCTAACAGGGGGAGGGGATACGCAGTATTTT
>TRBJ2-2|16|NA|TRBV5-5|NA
CASSPLAVGYTGELFF
TGTGCCAGCAGCCCATTAGCTGTTGGGTACACCGGGGAGCTGTTTTTT
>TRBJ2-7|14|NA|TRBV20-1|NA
CSASKRGRTYEQYF
TGCAGTGCTAGTAAACGGGGACGGACCTACGAGCAGTACTTC
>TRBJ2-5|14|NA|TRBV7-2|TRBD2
CASSERGGLETQYF
TGTGCCAGCAGCGAGCGGGGGGGCCTGGAGACCCAGTACTTC
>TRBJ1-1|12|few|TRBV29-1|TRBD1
CSINRGRTEAFF
TGCAGCATAAACAGGGGGCGGACTGAAGCTTTCTTT
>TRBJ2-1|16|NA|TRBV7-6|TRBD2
CASSYAREGGLAKQFF
TGTGCCAGCAGCTACGCCCGGGAGGGGGGCCTAGCTAAGCAGTTCTTC
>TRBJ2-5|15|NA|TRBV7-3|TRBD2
CASSLTSGLGETQYF
TGTGCCAGCAGCCTGACTAGCGGTCTGGGAGAGACCCAGTACTTC
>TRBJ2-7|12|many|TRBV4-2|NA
CASSQGGWEQYF
TGTGCCAGCAGCCAGGGCGGGTGGGAGCAGTACTTC
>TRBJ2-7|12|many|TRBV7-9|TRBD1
CASAGGTYEQYF
TGTGCCAGCGCAGGGGGTACCTACGAGCAGTACTTC
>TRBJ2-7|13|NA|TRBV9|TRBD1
CASGTGSAYEQYF
TGTGCCAGCGGGACAGGCTCTGCCTACGAGCAGTACTTC
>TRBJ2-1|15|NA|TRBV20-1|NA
CSARDPGAGNNEQFF
TGCAGTGCTAGAGATCCAGGGGCTGGCAACAATGAGCAGTTCTTC
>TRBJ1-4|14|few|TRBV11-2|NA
CASSSWEGDEKLFF
TGTGCCAGCAGCAGTTGGGAGGGTGATGAAAAACTGTTTTTT
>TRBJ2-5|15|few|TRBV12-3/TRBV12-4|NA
CASSQTGAGVETQYF
TGTGCCAGCAGTCAAACAGGGGCGGGAGTTGAGACCCAGTACTTC
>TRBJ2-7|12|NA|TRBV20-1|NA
CSASYQGYEQYF
TGCAGTGCTAGTTACCAGGGATACGAGCAGTACTTC
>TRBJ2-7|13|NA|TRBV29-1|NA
CSVELRQGYEQYF
TGCAGCGTTGAATTGAGGCAGGGGTACGAGCAGTACTTC
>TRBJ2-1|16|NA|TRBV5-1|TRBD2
CASSLAKAGGRDEQFF
TGCGCCAGCAGCTTGGCCAAAGCGGGGGGCCGGGATGAGCAGTTCTTC
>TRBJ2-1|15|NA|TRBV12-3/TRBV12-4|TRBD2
CASSLAGTSGGSRFF
TGTGCCAGCAGTTTAGCGGGGACTAGCGGGGGGTCGAGGTTCTTC
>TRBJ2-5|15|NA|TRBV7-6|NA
CASSWVGGRGETQYF
TGTGCCAGCAGCTGGGTTGGGGGGCGAGGGGAGACCCAGTACTTC
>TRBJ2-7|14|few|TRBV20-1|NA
CSARDLGPAYEQYF
TGCAGTGCTAGAGATCTGGGCCCTGCCTACGAGCAGTACTTC
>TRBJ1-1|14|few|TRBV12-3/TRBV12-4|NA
CASLELRRNTEAFF
TGTGCCAGCCTCGAGTTAAGACGGAACACTGAAGCTTTCTTT
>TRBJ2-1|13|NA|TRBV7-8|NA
CASSPLSYNEQFF
TGTGCCAGCAGCCCCCTTTCCTACAATGAGCAGTTCTTC
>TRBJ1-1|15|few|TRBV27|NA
CASSFGRMGDTEAFF
TGTGCCAGCAGTTTTGGTAGGATGGGGGACACTGAAGCTTTCTTT
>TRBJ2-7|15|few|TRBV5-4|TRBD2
CASSHLPSGSWEQYF
TGTGCCAGCAGCCACCTTCCCAGCGGGAGTTGGGAGCAGTACTTC
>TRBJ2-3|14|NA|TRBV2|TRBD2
CARTGTSAPRTQYF
TGTGCCAGAACCGGGACTAGCGCCCCTCGTACGCAGTATTTT
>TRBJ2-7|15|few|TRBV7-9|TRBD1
CASGNGDSSTYEQYF
TGTGCCAGCGGAAACGGGGACAGTTCCACCTACGAGCAGTACTTC
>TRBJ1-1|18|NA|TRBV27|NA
CASSLWGMLGGPNTEAFF
TGTGCCAGCAGTTTATGGGGGATGTTGGGAGGGCCGAACACTGAAGCTTTCTTT
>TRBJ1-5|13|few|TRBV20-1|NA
CSARAGVRQPQHF
TGCAGTGCCCGAGCGGGGGTTAGGCAGCCCCAGCATTTT
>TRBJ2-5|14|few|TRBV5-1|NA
CASSLGRGQETQYF
TGCGCCAGCAGCTTGGGAAGGGGGCAAGAGACCCAGTACTTC
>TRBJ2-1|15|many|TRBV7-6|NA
CASSPRWGTYNEQFF
TGTGCCAGCAGCCCCCGTTGGGGCACCTACAATGAGCAGTTCTTC
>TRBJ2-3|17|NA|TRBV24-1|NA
CATSDPIGGNPLVTQYF
TGTGCCACCAGTGATCCGATTGGCGGGAATCCACTGGTTACGCAGTATTTT
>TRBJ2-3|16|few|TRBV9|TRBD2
CASSVDPAGGTDTQYF
TGTGCCAGCAGCGTAGACCCAGCGGGAGGCACAGATACGCAGTATTTT
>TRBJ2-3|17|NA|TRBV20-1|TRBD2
CSAATSGRAIDTDTQYF
TGCAGTGCTGCCACTAGCGGGAGGGCCATAGACACAGATACGCAGTATTTT
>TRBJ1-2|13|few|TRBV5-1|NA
CASSGRPNYGYTF
TGCGCCAGCAGCGGGAGGCCTAACTATGGCTACACCTTC
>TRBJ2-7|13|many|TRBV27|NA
CASSLSSDYEQYF
TGTGCCAGCAGTTTATCCAGCGACTACGAGCAGTACTTC
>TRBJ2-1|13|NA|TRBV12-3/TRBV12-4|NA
CASRSGVYNEQFF
TGTGCCAGCAGATCTGGAGTTTACAATGAGCAGTTCTTC
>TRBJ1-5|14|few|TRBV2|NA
CASSEAVPSQPQHF
TGTGCCAGCAGTGAAGCTGTCCCCAGTCAGCCCCAGCATTTT
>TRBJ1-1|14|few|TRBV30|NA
CAWSYGYFNTEAFF
TGTGCCTGGAGTTATGGGTATTTCAACACTGAAGCTTTCTTT
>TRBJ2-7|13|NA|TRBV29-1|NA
CSVRSQGPYEQYF
TGCAGCGTTAGGTCCCAGGGTCCCTACGAGCAGTACTTC
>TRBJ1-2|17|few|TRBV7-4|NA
CASSSVSPGSGPDGYTF
TGTGCCAGCAGCTCAGTTTCGCCGGGATCGGGGCCCGATGGCTACACCTTC
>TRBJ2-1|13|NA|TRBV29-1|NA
CSGGGRARNEQFF
TGCAGCGGGGGGGGCAGGGCGCGTAATGAGCAGTTCTTC
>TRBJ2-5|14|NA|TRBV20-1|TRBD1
CSAKPGQGRETQYF
TGCAGTGCTAAACCGGGACAGGGTCGAGAGACCCAGTACTTC
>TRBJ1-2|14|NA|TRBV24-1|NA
CATSDFNSGDGYTF
TGTGCCACCAGTGATTTTAATTCAGGGGATGGCTACACCTTC
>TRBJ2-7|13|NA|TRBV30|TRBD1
CAWGRGTGNEQYF
TGTGCCTGGGGTCGGGGGACAGGGAACGAGCAGTACTTC
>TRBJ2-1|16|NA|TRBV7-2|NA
CASSFGTLQGGDEQFF
TGTGCCAGCAGCTTCGGGACCCTACAGGGGGGGGATGAGCAGTTCTTC